This T cell receptor (beta chain) derives from a study of PD-L1 blockade in urothelial cancer. Study-wide context: Analysis of the blood was performed 3 weeks (second dose) and 6 weeks after treatment start.

In its sample, this clone was seen once. What it recognizes is unknown. This CDR3 is built from 15 residues. J gave up 0 bases and V 5 bases, and 2 bases lay outside the gene matches. The V gene's germline CDR1 is SGHRS and CDR2 YFSETQ. Overall study results and limits: By 3 weeks, tumor-associated blood clones had expanded more in durable-benefit patients. When pretreatment blood TCR clonality was below the median, it predicted better survival.

Profiling relied on immunoSEQ multiplex PCR, and the TCRdb table lists in-frame clones only, not all of them. The sample lists 90,000 or so clones, 89% occurring once. The time point here: pretreatment peripheral blood. The chain is built from TRBV5-1 and TRBJ2-2; 9 nucleotides match TRBD1. This clonotype was sampled from a woman of 80 years or more with urothelial cancer. Sequencing used PBMCs, obtained around atezolizumab (anti-PD-L1) treatment. The CDR3 sequence is CASSRDRANTGELFF. The CDR3 DNA reads as TGCGCCAGCAGTCGGGACAGGGCGAACACCGGGGAGCTGTTTTTT.